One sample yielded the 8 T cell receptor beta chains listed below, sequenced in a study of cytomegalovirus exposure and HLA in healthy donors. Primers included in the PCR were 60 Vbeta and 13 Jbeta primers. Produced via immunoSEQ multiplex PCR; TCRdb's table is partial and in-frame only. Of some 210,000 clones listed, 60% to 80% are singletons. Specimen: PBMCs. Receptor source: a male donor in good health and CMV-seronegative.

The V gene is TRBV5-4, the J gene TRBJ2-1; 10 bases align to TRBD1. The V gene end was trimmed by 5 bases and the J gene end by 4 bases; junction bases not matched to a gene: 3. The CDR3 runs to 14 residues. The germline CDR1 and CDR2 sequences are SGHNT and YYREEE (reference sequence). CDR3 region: CASSRTGGYNEQFF. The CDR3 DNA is TGTGCCAGCAGTCGGACAGGGGGGTACAATGAGCAGTTCTTC.

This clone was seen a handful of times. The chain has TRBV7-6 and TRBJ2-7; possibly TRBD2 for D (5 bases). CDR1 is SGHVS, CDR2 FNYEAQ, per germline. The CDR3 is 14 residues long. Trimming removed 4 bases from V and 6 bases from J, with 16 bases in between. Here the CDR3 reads CASSWSLVAGEQYF. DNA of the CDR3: TGTGCCAGCAGCTGGTCACTTGTTGCGGGCGAGCAGTACTTC.

The CDR3 bases are TGTGCCAGTGGCCGGGGACAGGGGGTAGATACGCAGTATTTT. Protein: CASGRGQGVDTQYF. The chain has TRBV27 and TRBJ2-3, with 11 positions matching TRBD1. Germline assignment: CDR1 MNHEY and CDR2 SMNVEV (reference sequence). This CDR3 comprises 14 residues. Germline trimming cut 9 bases from V and 5 bases from J; bases unmatched to any gene: 7.

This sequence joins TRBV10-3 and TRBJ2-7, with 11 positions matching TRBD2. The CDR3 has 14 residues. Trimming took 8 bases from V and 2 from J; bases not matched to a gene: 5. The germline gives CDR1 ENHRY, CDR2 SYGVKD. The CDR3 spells CAIQLAGVPYEQYF. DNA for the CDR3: TGTGCCATCCAACTAGCGGGAGTTCCCTACGAGCAGTACTTC.

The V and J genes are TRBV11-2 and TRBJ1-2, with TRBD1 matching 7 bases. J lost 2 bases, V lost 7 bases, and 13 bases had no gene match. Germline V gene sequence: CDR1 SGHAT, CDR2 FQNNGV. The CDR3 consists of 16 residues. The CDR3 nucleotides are TGTGCCAGCAACCGTGAGGGGGCAGGAGGCAACTATGGCTACACCTTC. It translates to CASNREGAGGNYGYTF.

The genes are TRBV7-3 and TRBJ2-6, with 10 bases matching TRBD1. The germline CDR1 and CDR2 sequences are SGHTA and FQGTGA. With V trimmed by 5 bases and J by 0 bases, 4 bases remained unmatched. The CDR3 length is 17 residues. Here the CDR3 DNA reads TGTGCCAGCAGCCCGCGGACAGGGGGCTCTGGGGCCAACGTCCTGACTTTC. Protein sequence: CASSPRTGGSGANVLTF.

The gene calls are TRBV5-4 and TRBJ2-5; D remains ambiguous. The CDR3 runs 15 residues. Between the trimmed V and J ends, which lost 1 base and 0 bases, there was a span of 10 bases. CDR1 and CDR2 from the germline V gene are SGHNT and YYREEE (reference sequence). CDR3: CASSLLTRDQETQYF. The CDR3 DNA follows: TGTGCCAGCAGCTTGTTAACCCGGGACCAAGAGACCCAGTACTTC.

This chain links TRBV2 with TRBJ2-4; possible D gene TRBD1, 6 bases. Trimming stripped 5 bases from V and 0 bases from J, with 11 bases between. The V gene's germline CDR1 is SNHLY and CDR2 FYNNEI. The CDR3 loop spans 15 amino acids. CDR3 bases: TGTGCCAGCAGTTACAGGGCGTTAGCCAAAAACATTCAGTACTTC. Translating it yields CASSYRALAKNIQYF.